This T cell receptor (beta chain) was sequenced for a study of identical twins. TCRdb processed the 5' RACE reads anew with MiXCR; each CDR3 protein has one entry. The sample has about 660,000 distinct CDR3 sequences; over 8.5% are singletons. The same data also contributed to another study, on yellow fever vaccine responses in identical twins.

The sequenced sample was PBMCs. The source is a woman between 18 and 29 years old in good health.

As DNA, the CDR3 is TGCAGCGTGCTAAGTGAAAAACTGTTTTTT. This codes for CSVLSEKLFF. The V call is TRBV29-1, the J call TRBJ1-4, with D uncertain. There are 10 residues in the CDR3. With 6 bases removed from V and 7 bases from J, the gap between germline ends came to 6 bases. Per the germline V gene, CDR1 is SQVTM and CDR2 is ANQGSEA.